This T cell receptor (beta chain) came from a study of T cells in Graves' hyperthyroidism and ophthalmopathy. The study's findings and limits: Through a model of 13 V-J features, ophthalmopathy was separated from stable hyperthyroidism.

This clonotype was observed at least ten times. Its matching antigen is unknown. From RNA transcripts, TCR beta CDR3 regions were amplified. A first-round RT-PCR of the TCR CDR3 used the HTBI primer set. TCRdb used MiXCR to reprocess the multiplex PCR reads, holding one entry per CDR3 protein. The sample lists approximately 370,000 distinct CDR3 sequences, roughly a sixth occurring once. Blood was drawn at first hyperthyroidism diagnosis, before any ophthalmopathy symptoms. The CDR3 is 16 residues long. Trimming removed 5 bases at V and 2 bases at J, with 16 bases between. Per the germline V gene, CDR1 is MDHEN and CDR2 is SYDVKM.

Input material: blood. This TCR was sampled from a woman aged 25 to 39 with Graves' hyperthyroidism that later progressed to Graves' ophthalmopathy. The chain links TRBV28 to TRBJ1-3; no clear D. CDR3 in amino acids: CASSLNPGEAGNTIYF. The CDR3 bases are TGTGCCAGCAGTCTAAACCCGGGAGAGGCTGGAAACACCATATATTTT.